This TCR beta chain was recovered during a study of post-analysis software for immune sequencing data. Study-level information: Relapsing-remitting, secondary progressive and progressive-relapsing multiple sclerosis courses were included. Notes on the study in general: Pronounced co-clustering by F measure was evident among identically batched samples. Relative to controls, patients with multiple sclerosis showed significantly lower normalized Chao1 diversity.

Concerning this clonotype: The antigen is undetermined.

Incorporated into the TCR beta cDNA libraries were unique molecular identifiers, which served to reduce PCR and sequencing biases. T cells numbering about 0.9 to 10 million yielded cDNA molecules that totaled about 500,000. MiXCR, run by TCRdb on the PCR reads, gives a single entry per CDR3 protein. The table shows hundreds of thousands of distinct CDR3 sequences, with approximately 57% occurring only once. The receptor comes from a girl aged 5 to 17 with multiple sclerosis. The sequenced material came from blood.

CDR3: CASSVLLAGGPFGQFF. The CDR3 coding sequence is TGTGCCAGCAGCGTTTTACTAGCGGGAGGGCCCTTCGGGCAGTTCTTC. The chain has TRBV7-9 and TRBJ2-1; 13 nucleotides agree with TRBD2. In germline, CDR1 is SEHNR, CDR2 FQNEAQ (reference sequence). The CDR3 runs to 16 residues. The trim removed 5 bases at V and 12 bases at J, leaving 13 bases unmatched.